This passage covers 27 T cell receptor beta chains from one sample sequenced in a study of Tregs in tolerant kidney transplant recipients. The data were produced by immunoSEQ multiplex PCR, yet TCRdb's version contains in-frame clones alone and is incomplete. Recorded for this sample: more than 30,000 clones. Source: CD8+ T cells from blood, taken before the transplant. The origin of the receptors is a human donor who received a combined kidney and bone marrow transplant.

Regarding this clone: Sequencing ends 3 residues short of the CDR3 end; the germline J gene provides the rest. The chain recombines TRBV19 with TRBJ2-3, with D perhaps matching TRBD1 (6 bases). The CDR3 sequence is 13 residues long. CDR1 is LNHDA, CDR2 SQIVND, per germline (reference sequence). V dropped 10 bases and J dropped 0 bases, with 11 bases sitting between them. Here the CDR3 reads CATRDTSTDTQYF. The covered CDR3 bases are TGTGCCACCCGGGACACCAGCACAGATACG.

In regard to this clone: The read ends 3 residues early relative to the CDR3; the germline J gene fills the gap. This sequence joins TRBV20-1 and TRBJ2-1; D gene unclear. V was cut by 1 base and J by 4 bases, with 14 bases left in between. The CDR3 has 15 amino acids. The germline V gene has CDR1 DFQATT and CDR2 SNEGSKA (reference sequence). The CDR3 DNA, read in part, is TGCAGTGCTAGAGGCCTTACTAAGACTTACAATGAG. Translation: CSARGLTKTYNE. The full CDR3 is CSARGLTKTYNEQFF.

Partial CDR3 DNA: TGTGCCAGCAGCTACGGGACTAGCGGTTTTTACGAG. Translating it yields CASSYGTSGFYE. From start to end, the CDR3 is CASSYGTSGFYEQYF. The chain employs TRBV4-2 and TRBJ2-7, with TRBD2 matching over 11 bases. The read finishes 3 residues shy of the CDR3 end, and the germline J gene is used to complete it. The CDR3 runs to 15 residues. Germline V gene sequence: CDR1 LGHNA, CDR2 YNFKEQ. V lost 5 bases, J lost 4 bases, and 7 bases stayed unmatched.

The CDR3 reads CASTSSRLSYEQYF. CDR3 bases read: TGTGCCAGCACCTCTAGTCGCCTCTCCTACGAG. The gene calls are TRBV13 and TRBJ2-7, with D hard to call. The sequence runs out 3 residues before the end of the CDR3; the remainder is reconstructed from the germline J gene. Trimming took off 7 bases at V and 0 bases at J, with 13 bases between the two ends. This CDR3 has 14 amino acids. Germline loops: CDR1 PRHDT, CDR2 FYEKMQ (reference sequence). The variable domain in full, with the rest retrieved from reference TRBV13 and TRBJ2-7, is AAGVIQSPRHLIKEKRETATLKCYPIPRHDTVYWYQQGPGQDPQFLISFYEKMQSDKGSIPDRFSAQQFSDYHSELNMSSLELGDSALYFCASTSSRLSYEQYFGPGTRLTVT.

To note about this clone: The read comes to an end 3 residues before the CDR3 does, leaving the germline J gene to fill in the end. The chain employs TRBV19 and TRBJ2-1; 8 nucleotides match TRBD2. This CDR3 is built from 15 residues. Germline CDR1 reads LNHDA; CDR2 reads SQIVND (reference sequence). V gave up 5 bases and J gave up 2 bases; unmatched junction bases: 5. CDR3 in amino acids: CASSPGLGPYNEQFF. Incomplete CDR3 DNA: TGTGCCAGTAGTCCGGGACTAGGGCCCTACAATGAG.

According to its frequency, this clone is medium-sized. The CDR3 goes on 3 residues after the read ends, and that part is filled in from the germline J gene. The rearrangement links TRBV28 to TRBJ2-6; TRBD1 might be the D (5 bases). Germline V gene lookup returns CDR1 MDHEN and CDR2 SYDVKM. V was pared by 2 bases and J by 0 bases, with 8 bases between. The CDR3 is made up of 16 amino acids. CDR3 DNA, as far as it was read: TGTGCCAGCAGTTTACCGGACACCTCTGGGGCCAACGTC. Its translation: CASSLPDTSGANV. The complete CDR3 sequence is CASSLPDTSGANVLTF.

For this clone: The CDR3 is cut off 3 residues early in the read; its end comes from the germline J gene. The chain uses TRBV19 and TRBJ2-2, with TRBD1 as a possible D gene (5 bases). From germline, CDR1 is LNHDA and CDR2 SQIVND (reference sequence). V was pared by 3 bases and J by 10 bases, with 15 bases between. The CDR3 loop spans 14 amino acids. CDR3 amino acids: CASSITVGPEELFF. The sequenced CDR3 bases are TGTGCCAGTAGTATTACTGTGGGGCCAGAGGAG.

Worth noting for this clone: Read sequence stops 3 residues before the CDR3 end, and the germline J gene provides the missing end. The rearrangement links TRBV5-5 to TRBJ2-5, with D possibly TRBD2 on 6 matching bases. The CDR3 covers 15 residues. Germline assignment: CDR1 SGHKS and CDR2 YYEKEE (reference sequence). Trimming left V 4 bases short and J 2 bases short, with 15 bases between. CDR3 region: CASSRGAGRQETQYF. Partial CDR3 DNA: TGTGCCAGCAGCCGCGGGGCGGGGAGACAAGAGACC. The full variable domain, completed using reference TRBV5-5 and TRBJ2-5, is DAGVTQSPTHLIKTRGQQVTLRCSPISGHKSVSWYQQVLGQGPQFIFQYYEKEERGRGNFPDRFSARQFPNYSSELNVNALLLGDSALYLCASSRGAGRQETQYFGPGTRLLVL.

The CDR3 DNA, read in part, is TGTGCCAGCAGCTCCTCGGCGGGAGGGCAGGAGACC. Protein sequence: CASSSSAGGQET. The entire CDR3 protein is CASSSSAGGQETQYF. The genes are TRBV7-3 and TRBJ2-5; 9 bases align to TRBD2. The CDR3 end lies 3 residues beyond the end of the read and is filled in from the germline J gene. This CDR3 region has 15 residues. The J segment lost 5 bases and the V segment lost 4 bases, leaving 8 bases of the junction unmatched. Germline V gives CDR1 SGHTA, CDR2 FQGTGA.

A remark on this clone: The CDR3 extends 3 residues past the end of the read, so its final part is completed from the germline J gene. V usage is TRBV7-8 and J usage is TRBJ1-1; a weak D match, TRBD1 (5 bases). The germline gives CDR1 SGHVS, CDR2 FQNEAQ. V lost 2 bases to trimming and J lost 1 base, with 5 bases between them. The CDR3 sequence is 13 residues long. The CDR3 protein is CASSLRGNTEAFF. The sequenced CDR3 bases are TGTGCCAGCAGCTTAAGGGGGAACACTGAA. Based on the CDR3 plus reference TRBV7-8 and TRBJ1-1, the full variable domain is GAGVSQSPRYKVAKRGQDVALRCDPISGHVSLFWYQQALGQGPEFLTYFQNEAQLDKSGLPSDRFFAERPEGSVSTLKIQRTQQEDSAVYLCASSLRGNTEAFFGQGTRLTVV.

As for this clone: Read data end 3 residues before the CDR3 end; the end is taken from the germline J gene. This chain joins TRBV24-1 and TRBJ2-2; D is unresolved. The V end lost 1 base, the J end lost 7 bases, and 3 bases lay between the germline ends. This CDR3 has 12 amino acids. Per germline, CDR1 KGHDR and CDR2 SFDVKD. The CDR3 loop reads CATSDFVGELFF. The sequenced CDR3 bases are TGTGCCACCAGTGATTTCGTCGGGGAG.

Worth noting for this clone: The read gets to within 3 residues of the CDR3 end, and the germline J gene fills in the rest. This chain uses TRBV30 with TRBJ2-2; D remains unclear. CDR3 length: 14 amino acids. Germline V gene lookup returns CDR1 GTSNPN and CDR2 SVGIG (reference sequence). Deletions cut 7 bases from V and 4 bases from J, with 16 bases between. The CDR3 bases that were read are TGTGCCTCCCAAACGTCGAGACTCACCGGGGAG. Its protein is CASQTSRLTGE. The entire CDR3 reads CASQTSRLTGELFF.

Worth noting for this clone: The CDR3 end is not reached by the read, which stops 3 residues before it; the germline J gene fills it in. V and J are TRBV2 and TRBJ1-2; 8 bases match TRBD1. The CDR3 contains 13 residues. The germline V gene encodes CDR1 SNHLY and CDR2 FYNNEI. Trimming at V came to 5 bases and at J to 4 bases, leaving 3 bases not matched to a gene. CDR3: CASSRGQGYGYTF. The sequenced CDR3 bases are TGTGCCAGCAGTCGAGGACAGGGCTATGGC.

As regards this clone: The read falls 3 residues short of the CDR3 end, and the missing part is taken from the germline J gene. The chain uses TRBV7-9 and TRBJ2-7, with 11 nucleotides matching TRBD2. CDR1 and CDR2 from the germline V gene are SEHNR and FQNEAQ (reference sequence). This CDR3 is 14 amino acids long. V gave up 5 bases and J gave up 4 bases; unmatched junction bases: 4. CDR3 DNA, as far as it was read: TGTGCCAGCAGCCCCCGGACTAGCGGGTACGAG. This codes for CASSPRTSGYE. The whole CDR3 reads CASSPRTSGYEQYF.

A word on this clone: The read finishes 3 residues shy of the CDR3 end, and the germline J gene is used to complete it. This chain connects TRBV20-1 to TRBJ2-1; 7 bases fit TRBD2. The CDR3 is 19 residues long. CDR1 and CDR2 from the germline V gene are DFQATT and SNEGSKA (reference sequence). Losses at the gene ends were 0 bases for V and 3 bases for J; bases not matched to a gene: 17. This chain's CDR3 is CSARDVASGPVLFYNEQFF. The CDR3 DNA, read in part, is TGCAGTGCTAGAGATGTTGCTAGCGGCCCAGTTTTGTTCTACAATGAG.

On this clone: The read finishes 3 residues shy of the CDR3 end, and the germline J gene is used to complete it. This chain uses TRBV10-2 with TRBJ2-1; D might be TRBD1 (6 bases). Germline values: CDR1 WSHSY, CDR2 SAAADI. This CDR3 has 15 residues. Trimming took 6 bases from V and 0 from J, leaving 12 bases between them. The CDR3 loop reads CASSEYRDSYNEQFF. The part of the CDR3 DNA that was read is TGCGCCAGCAGCGAATACAGGGACTCCTACAATGAG.

For this clone: The CDR3 extends 3 residues past the end of the read, so its final part is completed from the germline J gene. The chain has TRBV6-1 and TRBJ1-5, with D possibly TRBD1 on 5 matching bases. V lost 4 bases and J lost 5, with 12 bases in between. The length of the CDR3 is 14 residues. The V gene's germline CDR1 is MNHNS and CDR2 SASEGT. Partial CDR3 DNA: TGTGCCAGCAGTGCGGGGGGAGGGTATCAGCCC. This gives the protein CASSAGGGYQP. The complete CDR3 reads CASSAGGGYQPQHF.

Concerning this clone itself: Read sequence stops 3 residues before the CDR3 end, and the germline J gene provides the missing end. The J gene is TRBJ2-1, the V gene TRBV5-4; 8 bases are a match to TRBD2. Looked up from germline, CDR1 is SGHNT and CDR2 is YYREEE (reference sequence). This CDR3 contains 15 residues. The V and J ends lost 0 bases and 5 bases, in that order; junction bases with no gene match: 4. CDR3 bases read: TGTGCCAGCAGCTTGGATTCTAGCGGGCACAATGAG. Translation gives CASSLDSSGHNE. From start to end, the CDR3 is CASSLDSSGHNEQFF.

With respect to this clone: The CDR3 extends 3 residues past the end of the read, so its final part is completed from the germline J gene. V and J are TRBV2 and TRBJ1-5; TRBD1 might be the D (6 bases). Deletions cut 3 bases from V and 6 bases from J, with 18 bases between. The CDR3 is 16 residues long. Germline CDR1 and CDR2: SNHLY and FYNNEI. The sequenced part of the CDR3 DNA is TGTGCCAGCAGTGAGCAGGAACAGGGCATCGGTCAGCCC. Encoded protein: CASSEQEQGIGQP. The full CDR3 protein is CASSEQEQGIGQPQHF.

Of note for this clone: The read terminates 3 residues before the CDR3 end, so the remaining end is supplied by the germline J gene. The gene calls are TRBV2 and TRBJ1-4; 7 bases fit TRBD1. Germline V gene data show CDR1 as SNHLY and CDR2 as FYNNEI. The CDR3 contains 15 residues. The V segment lost 6 bases and the J segment 5 bases; nucleotides outside the gene matches: 9. The CDR3 protein is CASREWGQPNEKLFF. The DNA read from the CDR3 is TGTGCCAGCAGGGAATGGGGACAGCCCAATGAAAAA.

As regards this clone: The CDR3 end falls 3 residues outside the read, so it is completed with the germline J gene. The chain couples TRBV30 to TRBJ2-7, with 7 bases that match TRBD1. The CDR3 totals 13 residues. J was trimmed by 3 bases and V by 4 bases; bases with no gene match: 6. Germline CDR1 is GTSNPN and CDR2 is SVGIG (reference sequence). Incomplete CDR3 DNA: TGTGCCTGGATCTCGGACAGGCGCTACGAG. It specifies CAWISDRRYE. The whole CDR3 region reads CAWISDRRYEQYF.

With respect to this clone: Coverage ceases 3 residues before the CDR3 finishes, and the germline J gene fills in the end. This chain connects TRBV19 to TRBJ2-7; 8 bases are a match to TRBD2. This CDR3 has 14 residues. Per germline, CDR1 LNHDA and CDR2 SQIVND (reference sequence). V was clipped by 6 bases and J by 5 bases; unmatched bases: 9. The DNA read from the CDR3 is TGTGCCAGTAGCCCAGGACTAGCTTTGGACGAG. This gives the protein CASSPGLALDE. The entire CDR3 protein reads CASSPGLALDEQYF.

Incomplete CDR3 DNA: TGTGCCAGCGGTTCGTGGGCGGGACTCCGAGATACG. The encoded protein is CASGSWAGLRDT. The entire CDR3 protein is CASGSWAGLRDTQYF. V usage is TRBV13 and J usage is TRBJ2-3, with TRBD2 as a possible D gene (6 bases). The read ends 3 residues shy of where the CDR3 ends; the end is completed using the germline J gene. The germline V gene encodes CDR1 PRHDT and CDR2 FYEKMQ (reference sequence). This CDR3 comprises 15 residues. Trimming removed 8 bases from V and 5 bases from J, with 20 bases in between.

To note about this clone: The CDR3 end is not reached by the read, which stops 3 residues before it; the germline J gene fills it in. The gene calls are TRBV6-1 and TRBJ2-2; D is perhaps TRBD1 (6 bases). Germline-derived CDR1 and CDR2 are MNHNS and SASEGT. Trimming stripped 2 bases from V and 1 base from J, with 11 bases between. The CDR3 has 16 residues. The DNA read from the CDR3 is TGTGCCAGCAGTGAATACGTACAGGGGAACACCGGGGAG. As protein: CASSEYVQGNTGE. From start to end, the CDR3 is CASSEYVQGNTGELFF.

The DNA read from the CDR3 is TGTGCCAGCAGTTACGGCCGCCTCTACGAG. This translates into CASSYGRLYE. The whole CDR3 protein is CASSYGRLYEQYF. The chain uses TRBV6-2 or TRBV6-3 and TRBJ2-7; no firm D call. The CDR3 end falls 3 residues outside the read, so it is completed with the germline J gene. CDR1 MNHEY and CDR2 SVGEGT come from the germline V gene. V lost 2 bases to trimming and J lost 3 bases, with 8 bases between them. CDR3 length equals 13 residues.

About this clone: The sequence runs out 3 residues before the end of the CDR3; the remainder is reconstructed from the germline J gene. V gene TRBV7-9 combines with J gene TRBJ2-5; 8 positions match TRBD2. CDR3 length equals 15 residues. Germline values: CDR1 SEHNR, CDR2 FQNEAQ (reference sequence). V lost 2 bases to trimming and J lost 3 bases; unmatched junction nucleotides: 5. CDR3 DNA (partial): TGTGCCAGCAGCTTACCCGGACTAGCAAAAGAGACC. Translating gives CASSLPGLAKET. The full CDR3 protein reads CASSLPGLAKETQYF.

Remarks on this clone: Read sequence stops 3 residues before the CDR3 end, and the germline J gene provides the missing end. V is TRBV5-6 and J is TRBJ2-5; D is possibly TRBD1 (6 bases). The V gene lost 4 bases and the J gene lost 2 bases, with 15 bases spanning the gap. CDR1 is SGHDT and CDR2 is YYEEEE in the germline V gene. The CDR3 loop spans 15 amino acids. CDR3 DNA (partial): TGTGCCAGCAGCCGACAAAGGGACATACAAGAGACC. Its protein is CASSRQRDIQET. The whole CDR3 protein is CASSRQRDIQETQYF.